The subject of this entry is one TCR beta chain. Antigen unknown. The germline V gene has CDR1 SQVTM and CDR2 ANQGSEA. This CDR3 is built from 14 residues. V was pared by 4 bases and J by 3 bases, with 13 bases between. Sequencing used immunoSEQ multiplex PCR; TCRdb keeps in-frame clones, though not all of them. Here the sample spans roughly 20,000 clones, about 85% being singletons. The data stem from a study of blood T cell dynamics during melanoma immunotherapy. Study-wide findings and caveats: It remained unknown if the driving T cell clones were melanoma-specific. At W3, later disease-control patients showed bifurcated PBMC repertoire changes, unlike progressors.

The time point here: week 3, after first cycle of checkpoint inhibitor. At 12 weeks after first infusion, RECIST 1.1 defined response for most patients. Prior systemic cancer therapy, immunosuppressant use and other active malignancies excluded patients. This material consisted of blood, taken from a patient treated with checkpoint blockade. The chain recombines TRBV29-1 with TRBJ2-1; a possible D gene is TRBD2 (5 bases). The sequence was obtained from a human donor with melanoma. The CDR3 bases are TGCAGCGTTGGTACTCACGGGGACTACAATGAGCAGTTCTTC. Amino acids: CSVGTHGDYNEQFF.